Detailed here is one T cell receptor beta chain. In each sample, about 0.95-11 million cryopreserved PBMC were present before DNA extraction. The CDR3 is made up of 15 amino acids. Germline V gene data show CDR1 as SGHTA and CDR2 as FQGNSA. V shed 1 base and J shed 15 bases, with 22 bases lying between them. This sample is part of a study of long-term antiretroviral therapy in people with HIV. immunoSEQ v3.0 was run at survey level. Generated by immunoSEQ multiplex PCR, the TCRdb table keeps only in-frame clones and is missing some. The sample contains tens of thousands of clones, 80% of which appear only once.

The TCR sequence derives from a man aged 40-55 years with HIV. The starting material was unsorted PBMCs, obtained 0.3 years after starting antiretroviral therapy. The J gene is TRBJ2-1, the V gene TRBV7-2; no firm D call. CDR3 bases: TGTGCCAGCAGCTTAGAAAGGGCTAGTGGGCGAGGTCGGTTCTTC. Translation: CASSLERASGRGRFF.